Shown below are 23 T cell receptor beta chains from a single sample sequenced in a study of T cells after yellow fever vaccination. TCRdb analysed the 5' RACE reads with MiXCR anew, one entry per CDR3 protein. The data contain about 210,000 distinct CDR3 sequences, approximately 6.3% of them singletons. This material consisted of CD4+ T cells sorted from PBMCs, taken on the day of the yellow fever booster vaccination. Every receptor here comes from a man between 25 and 39 years old who received the YFV17D yellow fever vaccine.

This clonotype appeared many times. The chain uses TRBV20-1 and TRBJ2-1; D may be TRBD2 (5 bases). Trimming removed 3 bases from V and 5 bases from J, with 11 bases in between. The CDR3 extends over 13 amino acids. Looked up from germline, CDR1 is DFQATT and CDR2 is SNEGSKA (reference sequence). The CDR3 reads CSASSSGNNEQFF. The CDR3 nucleotides read TGCAGTGCTAGTTCTTCGGGAAACAATGAGCAGTTCTTC.

This clonotype was counted between two and nine times. The V call is TRBV7-2, the J call TRBJ2-5; the D is unclear. The CDR3 extends over 11 amino acids. The germline CDR1 and CDR2 sequences are SGHTA and FQGNSA. The germline V and J ends were trimmed by 4 bases and 2 bases, with 2 bases remaining between them. The CDR3 is CASSWQETQYF. The CDR3 region has the DNA TGTGCCAGCAGCTGGCAAGAGACCCAGTACTTC.

This clonotype was observed at least ten times. The rearrangement uses TRBV6-5 and TRBJ1-3, with no clear D. The germline V and J ends were trimmed by 2 bases and 0 bases, with 14 bases remaining between them. Germline V gene sequence: CDR1 MNHEY, CDR2 SVGAGI. The CDR3 extends over 17 amino acids. The CDR3 DNA follows: TGTGCCAGCAGTTACAGCGGGCGCCGACCCTCTGGAAACACCATATATTTT. Translation: CASSYSGRRPSGNTIYF.

This clonotype occurred many times. The DNA for the CDR3 is TGTGCCAGCAGTTACGGTAGGGGAGCGCAATCTAACAATGAGCAGTTCTTC. This gives the protein CASSYGRGAQSNNEQFF. The chain combines TRBV6-5 with TRBJ2-1; D might be TRBD1 or TRBD2, each matching 5 bases. Germline V gives CDR1 MNHEY, CDR2 SVGAGI. The CDR3 contains 17 residues. The V and J ends lost 2 bases and 5 bases respectively, with 19 bases between them.

This clonotype has a count of ten or more. The chain joins TRBV7-2 to TRBJ1-5; no reliable D call. This CDR3 comprises 16 residues. CDR1 is SGHTA, CDR2 FQGNSA, per germline. Trimming removed 5 bases at V and 1 base at J, with 15 bases between. CDR3 bases: TGTGCCAGCAGCCCCGATTCAGGCGGAAGCAATCAGCCCCAGCATTTT. Translating it yields CASSPDSGGSNQPQHF.

The chain carries TRBV15 and TRBJ2-5; possible D gene TRBD2, 7 bases. The V gene lost 4 bases and the J gene lost 5 bases, with 14 bases spanning the gap. The CDR3 has 14 amino acids. Germline values: CDR1 LNHNV, CDR2 YYDKDF (reference sequence). This CDR3 is CATSTRGGEETQYF. In DNA, the CDR3 is TGTGCCACCAGCACCAGAGGGGGGGAGGAGACCCAGTACTTC.

The gene calls are TRBV10-3 and TRBJ2-5, with D maybe TRBD2 (5 bases). Germline CDR1 ENHRY, CDR2 SYGVKD. This CDR3 comprises 15 residues. V was shortened by 10 bases and J by 7 bases, with 25 bases between the two germline ends. The CDR3 spells CATTPGGARAATQYF. In DNA, the CDR3 is TGTGCCACCACCCCAGGAGGAGCTCGAGCGGCGACCCAGTACTTC.

This clonotype has only a few counts. The rearrangement uses TRBV20-1 and TRBJ2-5; D is perhaps TRBD1 (6 bases). This CDR3 comprises 16 residues. V was shortened by 0 bases and J by 4 bases, with 18 bases between the two germline ends. CDR1 and CDR2 from the germline V gene are DFQATT and SNEGSKA (reference sequence). In DNA form, the CDR3 reads TGCAGTGCTAGAGATGCCCGCCAGGGGCGAATAGAGACCCAGTACTTC. It encodes CSARDARQGRIETQYF.

V gene TRBV6-5 combines with J gene TRBJ2-7; possible D gene TRBD2, 5 bases. Between the trimmed V and J ends, which lost 4 bases and 2 bases, there was a span of 15 bases. The germline V gene has CDR1 MNHEY and CDR2 SVGAGI. There are 15 residues in the CDR3. CDR3 amino acids: CASSSLGASTYEQYF. CDR3 DNA: TGTGCCAGCAGTTCACTGGGAGCCAGTACCTACGAGCAGTACTTC.

The chain has TRBV12-3 or TRBV12-4 and TRBJ2-5, with 8 bases aligning to TRBD2. This CDR3 comprises 15 residues. The ends lost 6 bases at V and 5 bases at J; junction bases unmatched: 11. CDR3 in amino acids: CASSFPQRELETQYF. CDR3 DNA sequence: TGTGCCAGCAGCTTCCCGCAGCGGGAGTTGGAGACCCAGTACTTC.

This chain uses TRBV5-1 with TRBJ2-7; 9 nucleotides match TRBD1. The V segment lost 0 bases and the J segment 4 bases; nucleotides outside the gene matches: 8. The germline V gene has CDR1 SGHRS and CDR2 YFSETQ. The CDR3 spans 16 residues. The CDR3 loop is CASSLAPGQGFYEQYF. The CDR3 DNA reads as TGCGCCAGCAGCTTGGCCCCGGGACAGGGTTTTTACGAGCAGTACTTC.

V usage is TRBV30 and J usage is TRBJ2-5, with 8 nucleotides matching TRBD1. The V and J ends lost 1 base and 7 bases, in that order; junction bases with no gene match: 11. The CDR3 covers 15 residues. CDR1 and CDR2 from the germline V gene are GTSNPN and SVGIG (reference sequence). Here the CDR3 reads CAWSDQGTGSGTQYF. The CDR3 region has the DNA TGTGCCTGGAGTGATCAAGGGACAGGTAGCGGGACCCAGTACTTC. Using reference TRBV30 and TRBJ2-5 for the parts outside the CDR3, the full variable domain is SQTIHQWPATLVQPVGSPLSLECTVEGTSNPNLYWYRQAAGRGLQLLFYSVGIGQISSEVPQNLSASRPQDRQFILSSKKLLLSDSGFYLCAWSDQGTGSGTQYFGPGTRLLVL.

This clonotype has ten or more counts. This sequence joins TRBV4-2 and TRBJ2-4, with a possible D match to TRBD1 (6 bases). V lost 5 bases and J lost 6, with 17 bases in between. Germline loops: CDR1 LGHNA, CDR2 YNFKEQ. This CDR3 is 15 amino acids long. The CDR3 DNA reads TGTGCCAGCAGCGCCGAAGCAGGGGCTGGAAACATTCAGTACTTC. It translates to CASSAEAGAGNIQYF.

The V gene is TRBV7-3, the J gene TRBJ2-6; maybe TRBD2 (6 bases). The germline CDR1 and CDR2 sequences are SGHTA and FQGTGA. The V end was cut by 5 bases, the J end by 0 bases, with 11 bases between. The CDR3 is made up of 16 amino acids. The CDR3 loop reads CASSTHGSSGANVLTF. The CDR3 DNA is TGTGCCAGCAGCACACACGGGAGCTCTGGGGCCAACGTCCTGACTTTC.

This clonotype was counted between two and nine times. The rearrangement joins TRBV5-8 to TRBJ2-5; TRBD2 aligns across 11 bases. The CDR3 runs 17 residues. The germline CDR1 and CDR2 sequences are SGHTS and YDEGEE. The junction had 12 bases not matched to a gene; V was cut back by 4 bases and J by 4 bases. This CDR3 is CASSGGVLAGAIETQYF. Written as DNA, the CDR3 is TGTGCCAGCAGCGGGGGTGTACTAGCGGGGGCCATAGAGACCCAGTACTTC.

A word on this clonotype: This may stem from a read error, because a much larger clone lies one nucleotide away. The chain employs TRBV6-5 and TRBJ2-7; no clear D. The germline CDR1 and CDR2 sequences are MNHEY and SVGAGI. The length of the CDR3 is 11 residues. The CDR3 region has the DNA TGTGCCACCACCCAGAGCTACGAGCAGTGCTTC. Its translation is CATTQSYEQCF.

The chain recombines TRBV3-1 with TRBJ2-7; D may be TRBD1 (6 bases). Trimming left V 1 base short and J 3 bases short, with 13 bases between. From germline, CDR1 is LGHDT and CDR2 YNNKEL (reference sequence). The CDR3 runs to 15 residues. CDR3 residues: CASSQAATGGYEQYF. The CDR3, as DNA: TGTGCCAGCAGCCAAGCGGCGACAGGCGGCTACGAGCAGTACTTC.

This clonotype has ten or more counts. The chain links TRBV6-2 or TRBV6-3 to TRBJ2-3; tentative D call: TRBD1 (5 bases). Germline V CDR1 and CDR2: MNHEY, SVGEGT. The V end lost 5 bases, the J end lost 0 bases, and 12 bases lay between the germline ends. This CDR3 contains 15 residues. CDR3 sequence reads: CASSQWGVSTDTQYF. CDR3 nucleotide sequence: TGTGCCAGCAGTCAATGGGGCGTGAGCACAGATACGCAGTATTTT.

This clonotype was recorded many times. This chain connects TRBV7-8 to TRBJ2-3, with TRBD2 matching over 11 bases. Germline lookup yields CDR1 SGHVS and CDR2 FQNEAQ. This CDR3 comprises 16 residues. V lost 8 bases, J lost 7 bases, and 14 bases stayed unmatched. CDR3 sequence: CASDPAVAGGPYTQYF. DNA for the CDR3: TGTGCCAGCGACCCAGCGGTAGCGGGAGGGCCGTATACGCAGTATTTT.

This clonotype was observed at least ten times. The rearrangement uses TRBV30 and TRBJ2-1, with no clear D. The CDR3 consists of 13 residues. CDR1 GTSNPN and CDR2 SVGIG come from the germline V gene (reference sequence). The V end was cut by 3 bases, the J end by 0 bases, with 6 bases between. DNA of the CDR3: TGTGCCTGGAGCGGCAGCTCCTACAATGAGCAGTTCTTC. It encodes CAWSGSSYNEQFF.

J is TRBJ2-2 and V is TRBV18, with D possibly being TRBD2 (5 bases). V dropped 3 bases and J dropped 1 base, with 9 bases sitting between them. Germline V gene lookup returns CDR1 KGHSH and CDR2 LQKENI. The CDR3 sequence is 15 residues long. CDR3 sequence reads: CASSPGDWNTGELFF. The CDR3 DNA is TGTGCCAGCTCACCGGGAGACTGGAACACCGGGGAGCTGTTTTTT.

In its sample, this clonotype was seen a few times. V usage is TRBV12-3 or TRBV12-4 and J usage is TRBJ2-1; no clear D gene. This CDR3 has 17 amino acids. The V end lost 3 bases, the J end lost 3 bases, and 18 bases lay between the germline ends. CDR3 nucleotide sequence: TGTGCCAGCAGTTTGTACGGTTCAGGAGTCGGCTACAATGAGCAGTTCTTC. It is translated as CASSLYGSGVGYNEQFF.

This chain joins TRBV7-9 and TRBJ2-7, with D unresolved. CDR1 SEHNR and CDR2 FQNEAQ come from the germline V gene (reference sequence). The CDR3 consists of 13 residues. V lost 0 bases to trimming and J lost 7 bases, with 10 bases between them. As DNA, the CDR3 is TGTGCCAGCAGCTTAGCAGGCCCCGGGGAGCAGTACTTC. Its protein is CASSLAGPGEQYF.